The T cell receptor (beta chain) under discussion was sequenced for a study of cytomegalovirus exposure and HLA in healthy donors. Both 60 Vbeta primers and 13 Jbeta primers went into the PCR. Original analysis: Per a later analysis, the number of unique TCR beta chains was roughly 87 million, of which around 9.9 million were shared. Using immunoSEQ multiplex PCR, the repertoire was profiled, and TCRdb retains in-frame clones only, with some absent. V, J and clone size were drawn from that table, and D and trimming were deduced from the DNA. The table shows roughly 130,000 clones, with roughly four fifths occurring only once. Trimming shortened V by 5 bases and J by 6 bases, and 17 bases separated the two germline ends. Germline lookup yields CDR1 ENHRY and CDR2 SYGVKD. The CDR3 is made up of 14 amino acids.

The specimen sequenced was PBMCs. The receptor was isolated from a woman between 50 and 59 years old in good health and CMV-seronegative. The J gene is TRBJ2-7, the V gene TRBV10-3; tentatively, D is TRBD1 (7 bases). CDR3 region: CAISSPGQGGEQYV. Here the CDR3 DNA reads TGTGCCATCAGTTCGCCTGGGCAGGGGGGCGAGCAGTACGTC.